The subject of this entry is one T cell receptor (beta chain). The germline V gene encodes CDR1 MGHRA and CDR2 YSYEKL. CDR3 length: 16 residues. Trimming stripped 4 bases from V and 4 bases from J, with 16 bases between. This sample stems from a study of blood T cells in healthy people across ages. Primed by a sample-barcoded 5' primer and a J-beta primer mix, a second PCR proceeded for roughly 7 to 12 cycles. TCRdb itself ran the 5' RACE reads through MiXCR, one entry per CDR3 protein. The sample has some 900,000 distinct CDR3 sequences, around 48% seen once. Sequencing was done on a sample of blood. This clonotype was obtained from a man aged 25 to 45 in good health. The chain employs TRBV4-1 and TRBJ2-2; D is perhaps TRBD2 (5 bases). The CDR3 is CASSPPITDFTGELFF. CDR3 coding DNA: TGCGCCAGCAGCCCACCAATTACGGACTTCACCGGGGAGCTGTTTTTT.